Presented here are 25 T cell receptor beta chains from one specimen sequenced in a study of T cells after yellow fever vaccination. TCRdb processed the 5' RACE reads anew with MiXCR; each CDR3 protein has one entry. The top ten clones hold under 3% of a sample with over 150,000 distinct CDR3 sequences, approximately 6.2% of them seen once. The specimen comprised CD4+ T cells sorted from PBMCs, sampled on the day of the first yellow fever vaccination. The receptors originated from a man younger than 35 who received the YFV17D yellow fever vaccine.

This clonotype was recorded at least ten times. The chain is built from TRBV12-3 or TRBV12-4 and TRBJ1-4; a weak D match, TRBD1 (5 bases). V was pared by 3 bases and J by 7 bases, with 12 bases between. The CDR3 is 14 amino acids. The CDR3 coding sequence is TGTGCCAGCAGTTTGGGCCAGGGCGGTGAAAAACTGTTTTTT. Its protein is CASSLGQGGEKLFF.

A few counts support this clonotype. This sequence joins TRBV14 and TRBJ1-2; 7 bases align to TRBD1. Germline V gene sequence: CDR1 SGHDN, CDR2 FVKESK. CDR3 length equals 14 residues. V lost 4 bases to trimming and J lost 6 bases; unmatched junction nucleotides: 8. The CDR3 DNA reads TGTGCCAGCAGCCGTCAGACAGGGTGGAATGGCTACACCTTC. Translating it yields CASSRQTGWNGYTF.

This clonotype occurred many times. The chain joins TRBV6-5 to TRBJ2-3; TRBD2 might be the D (7 bases). The length of the CDR3 is 17 residues. CDR1 is MNHEY and CDR2 is SVGAGI in the germline V gene. V was clipped by 6 bases and J by 5 bases, with 24 bases between them. The chain's CDR3 is CASRMIRQEPGGDTQYF. Here the CDR3 DNA reads TGTGCCAGCAGGATGATCAGACAGGAGCCGGGAGGAGATACGCAGTATTTT.

This clonotype appeared many times. The chain carries TRBV5-1 and TRBJ2-3; D remains ambiguous. The CDR3 loop spans 14 amino acids. V lost 3 bases to trimming and J lost 2 bases, with 10 bases between them. Germline V gene data show CDR1 as SGHRS and CDR2 as YFSETQ. This CDR3 reads CASSSDRITDTQYF. The CDR3 DNA reads as TGCGCCAGCAGCTCGGACCGGATCACAGATACGCAGTATTTT.

This sequence joins TRBV29-1 and TRBJ2-1, with D possibly TRBD1 on 5 matching bases. Trimming cost V 4 bases and J 7 bases, with 17 bases left between them. CDR1 is SQVTM and CDR2 is ANQGSEA in the germline V gene. This CDR3 contains 14 residues. CDR3 loop: CSVGRSGMANEQFF. The CDR3 nucleotides read TGCAGCGTTGGGCGTTCAGGGATGGCGAATGAGCAGTTCTTC.

This chain links TRBV2 with TRBJ2-2; 7 bases map to TRBD1. The CDR3 runs 16 residues. The V segment lost 7 bases and the J segment 7 bases; nucleotides outside the gene matches: 15. Germline assignment: CDR1 SNHLY and CDR2 FYNNEI. The chain's CDR3 is CASTMIRDSEGGELFF. In DNA, the CDR3 is TGTGCCAGCACAATGATCCGGGACAGCGAAGGCGGGGAGCTGTTTTTT.

This clonotype was detected ten times or more. In nucleotides, the CDR3 is TGTGCCAGCTCACCGGACAGGGGGCCGCATGGGACCCAGTACTTC. As protein: CASSPDRGPHGTQYF. This chain joins TRBV18 and TRBJ2-5, with TRBD1 matching over 11 bases. The CDR3 is 15 residues long. Germline loops: CDR1 KGHSH, CDR2 LQKENI. J lost 7 bases, V lost 3 bases, and 7 bases had no gene match.

This clonotype has a handful of counts. CDR3 sequence reads: CASSRGQKNTEAFF. CDR3 coding DNA: TGTGCCAGCAGCCGGGGACAGAAGAACACTGAAGCTTTCTTT. V gene TRBV12-3 or TRBV12-4 combines with J gene TRBJ1-1; TRBD1 matches at 7 bases. The CDR3 loop spans 14 amino acids. V shed 6 bases and J 1 base; nucleotides not matched to a gene: 5.

This clonotype was seen only a few times. The chain recombines TRBV20-1 with TRBJ2-3; possibly TRBD1 or TRBD2 for D (5 bases each). The CDR3 spans 11 residues. Germline V lookup: CDR1 DFQATT, CDR2 SNEGSKA (reference sequence). Trimming removed 5 bases from V and 8 bases from J, with 11 bases in between. CDR3 coding DNA: TGCAGTGCTTCGACTGGGGGTACGCAGTATTTT. This codes for CSASTGGTQYF.

This clonotype was seen repeatedly, ten times or more. The rearrangement uses TRBV28 and TRBJ2-4; D might be TRBD1 (5 bases). The V end was cut by 5 bases, the J end by 0 bases, with 8 bases between. Germline V gene sequence: CDR1 MDHEN, CDR2 SYDVKM. The CDR3 extends over 14 amino acids. The CDR3 region is CASSTGQAKNIQYF. The CDR3 DNA reads TGTGCCAGCAGTACAGGTCAAGCCAAAAACATTCAGTACTTC.

Only a few counts were recorded for this clonotype. V gene TRBV20-1 combines with J gene TRBJ2-1, with a possible D match to TRBD1 (6 bases). Germline loops: CDR1 DFQATT, CDR2 SNEGSKA (reference sequence). With 5 bases removed from V and 4 bases from J, the gap between germline ends came to 6 bases. The CDR3 contains 11 residues. CDR3: CSADRYNEQFF. Written as DNA, the CDR3 is TGCAGTGCTGACAGGTACAATGAGCAGTTCTTC.

This clonotype was picked up a small number of times. The V call is TRBV5-1, the J call TRBJ2-3; D tentatively reads TRBD1 or TRBD2 (7 bases each). This CDR3 has 14 residues. Trimming pared 5 bases from V and 2 bases from J, leaving 12 bases between. Germline CDR1 is SGHRS and CDR2 is YFSETQ. CDR3 nucleotide sequence: TGCGCCAGCAGACAGGGGAGGGCCACAGATACGCAGTATTTT. It yields the protein CASRQGRATDTQYF. Based on the CDR3 plus reference TRBV5-1 and TRBJ2-3, the full variable domain is KAGVTQTPRYLIKTRGQQVTLSCSPISGHRSVSWYQQTPGQGLQFLFEYFSETQRNKGNFPGRFSGRQFSNSRSEMNVSTLELGDSALYLCASRQGRATDTQYFGPGTRLTVL.

This clonotype has a count of ten or more. The rearrangement uses TRBV6-6 and TRBJ2-2, with unresolved D. V gave up 4 bases and J gave up 3 bases, with 6 bases separating them. The CDR3 length is 13 residues. In germline, CDR1 is MNHNY, CDR2 SVGAGI (reference sequence). The CDR3 DNA is TGTGCCAGCAGTTCCGCCTACACCGGGGAGCTGTTTTTT. Translated, it gives CASSSAYTGELFF.

The V call is TRBV7-2, the J call TRBJ1-5, with D possibly being TRBD1 (5 bases). This CDR3 is 15 amino acids long. V lost 1 base to trimming and J lost 5 bases, with 12 bases between them. Germline-derived CDR1 and CDR2 are SGHTA and FQGNSA. The CDR3 loop reads CASSLEGRVDQPQHF. DNA of the CDR3: TGTGCCAGCAGCTTAGAGGGGAGAGTGGATCAGCCCCAGCATTTT.

This clonotype has a count of ten or more. This chain links TRBV10-3 with TRBJ2-7, with D possibly matching TRBD1 (6 bases). The CDR3 covers 14 residues. Deletions cut 4 bases from V and 1 base from J, with 11 bases between. CDR1 ENHRY and CDR2 SYGVKD come from the germline V gene. The CDR3 sequence is CAISGTDSSYEQYV. In nucleotides, the CDR3 is TGTGCCATCAGTGGGACGGACAGTTCCTACGAGCAGTACGTC.

In this sample, this clonotype turned up a few times. The chain links TRBV30 to TRBJ1-2; no reliable D call. The CDR3 has 14 amino acids. Trimming left V 5 bases short and J 4 bases short, with 17 bases between. Looked up from germline, CDR1 is GTSNPN and CDR2 is SVGIG (reference sequence). The CDR3 loop reads CAWASDLRGYGYTF. The CDR3 nucleotides read TGTGCCTGGGCCTCGGACTTACGGGGCTATGGCTACACCTTC. The full variable domain, in which reference TRBV30 and TRBJ1-2 provide the parts outside the CDR3, is SQTIHQWPATLVQPVGSPLSLECTVEGTSNPNLYWYRQAAGRGLQLLFYSVGIGQISSEVPQNLSASRPQDRQFILSSKKLLLSDSGFYLCAWASDLRGYGYTFGSGTRLTVV.

This sequence joins TRBV5-1 and TRBJ1-2; D not certain. Germline V gene sequence: CDR1 SGHRS, CDR2 YFSETQ. With 0 bases removed from V and 8 bases from J, the gap between germline ends came to 20 bases. The length of the CDR3 is 16 residues. DNA of the CDR3: TGCGCCAGCAGCTTGGGAAGCGGAGGGAAGATTCGAGGCTACACCTTC. It is translated as CASSLGSGGKIRGYTF.

This clonotype was observed at least ten times. The chain links TRBV15 to TRBJ2-3, with no clear D. Germline CDR1 and CDR2: LNHNV and YYDKDF (reference sequence). V was clipped by 3 bases and J by 4 bases, with 17 bases between them. The CDR3 has 16 residues. DNA of the CDR3: TGTGCCACCAGCAGCATACAACTGGCGTCTTCAGATACGCAGTATTTT. Translated, it gives CATSSIQLASSDTQYF.

This clonotype occurred a few times. This chain uses TRBV6-5 with TRBJ2-1, with 8 bases fitting TRBD1. Per the germline V gene, CDR1 is MNHEY and CDR2 is SVGAGI. The junction had 20 bases not matched to a gene; V was cut back by 6 bases and J by 7 bases. The CDR3 has 18 amino acids. CDR3 protein: CASSPSDRQGTAGNEQFF. CDR3 coding DNA: TGTGCCAGCAGCCCATCAGACAGACAGGGGACGGCCGGAAATGAGCAGTTCTTC.

This clonotype was found many times. The chain links TRBV7-9 to TRBJ2-5; no definite D call. V was clipped by 5 bases and J by 14 bases, with 6 bases between them. The CDR3 spans 8 residues. The germline V gene has CDR1 SEHNR and CDR2 FQNEAQ (reference sequence). CDR3 DNA sequence: TGTGCCAGCAGCCCAAGATACTTC. Protein product: CASSPRYF.

In this sample, this clonotype turned up many times. The genes are TRBV4-2 and TRBJ2-5, with 9 positions matching TRBD2. Looked up from germline, CDR1 is LGHNA and CDR2 is YNFKEQ. Trimming cost V 0 bases and J 6 bases; bases outside gene matches: 11. The CDR3 has 17 residues. The CDR3 region has the DNA TGTGCCAGCAGCCAAGATTGGGCGGGGGGGCTTAGTAAGACCCAGTACTTC. Its translation: CASSQDWAGGLSKTQYF.

This clonotype was picked up a small number of times. This rearrangement joins TRBV7-2 to TRBJ2-2; D may be TRBD1 or TRBD2 (5 bases each). Trimming pared 7 bases from V and 8 bases from J, leaving 23 bases between. CDR1 and CDR2 from the germline V gene are SGHTA and FQGNSA. This CDR3 spans 16 amino acids. The CDR3 nucleotides read TGTGCCAGCACCCCCCCCGGGGCAGGGATTAAAGGGGAGCTGTTTTTT. Encoded protein: CASTPPGAGIKGELFF.

This clonotype was detected ten times or more. The rearrangement links TRBV7-9 to TRBJ2-7; the D gene could be TRBD1 or TRBD2 (5 bases each). Trimming took off 5 bases at V and 2 bases at J, with 13 bases between the two ends. There are 14 residues in the CDR3. Germline loops: CDR1 SEHNR, CDR2 FQNEAQ (reference sequence). CDR3: CASSPRQRPYEQYF. In nucleotides, the CDR3 is TGTGCCAGCAGCCCCAGACAGCGGCCCTACGAGCAGTACTTC. The whole variable domain, filled in from reference TRBV7-9 and TRBJ2-7, reads DTGVSQNPRHKITKRGQNVTFRCDPISEHNRLYWYRQTLGQGPEFLTYFQNEAQLEKSRLLSDRFSAERPKGSFSTLEIQRTEQGDSAMYLCASSPRQRPYEQYFGPGTRLTVT.

The chain combines TRBV10-1 with TRBJ2-7; possible D gene TRBD2, 6 bases. V lost 5 bases and J lost 1, with 9 bases in between. CDR3 length equals 13 residues. Germline V CDR1 and CDR2: WNHNN, SYGVQD (reference sequence). The chain's CDR3 is CASSSGGSYEQYF. CDR3 DNA sequence: TGCGCCAGCAGTTCTGGGGGGTCCTACGAGCAGTACTTC.

The sample holds many counts of this clonotype. This chain joins TRBV2 and TRBJ2-7, with D unclear. V was trimmed by 3 bases and J by 4 bases, leaving 4 bases between them. This CDR3 has 11 residues. Germline CDR1 reads SNHLY; CDR2 reads FYNNEI. The CDR3: CASSDRYEQYF. For the CDR3, the DNA is TGTGCCAGCAGTGATAGGTACGAGCAGTACTTC.